This T cell receptor (beta chain) is from a study of liver allograft versus peripheral blood T cells (TCRdb year 2020). For the study in its entirety: The study compared the T cell receptor repertoires present in transplanted livers with the repertoires present in the peripheral blood of liver transplant recipients.

This clonotype was counted ten times or more. The clone's antigen remains unknown. There are no base qualities to consult, and no much larger clone falls within one base. Here is what the overall study found, with its caveats: According to the report, the T cell receptor repertoires detected in peripheral blood were different from the repertoires found inside liver allografts.

The run used an Illumina MiSeq. The raw public data were reprocessed by TCRdb itself: fastp quality trimming at Q25, MiXCR clonotype calling, in-frame beta chains only. When rows share a CDR3 protein, they turn into one entry using the most common DNA and genes. Present in this sample are some 14,000 distinct CDR3 sequences, approximately 22% of which were seen just once. 5.8% of the sample comes from the top ten. A distance of 7 bases separates the germline ends of V and J, which lose 5 bases and 6 bases respectively. From a lookup of the germline V gene (reference sequence), CDR1 and CDR2 are MNHNY and SVGAGI. Inclusive of the bounding cysteine and phenylalanine, the CDR3 is 11 residues long. Only the CDR3 DNA is retained, 33 bases long and in frame from the first base.

The chain employs TRBV6-6 and TRBJ1-1; the D gene identity is not certain. The clonotype originates from a human patient who had a liver transplant. It is possible that, after a transplant, some T cells come from the graft donor. CDR3 reads: CASSPTAEAFF. The DNA reads as follows: TGTGCCAGCAGTCCTACAGCTGAAGCTTTCTTT.